Following are 27 T cell receptor beta chains from one sample sequenced in a study of cytomegalovirus exposure and HLA in healthy donors. PCR primers comprised 60 Vbeta and 13 Jbeta primers. Produced via immunoSEQ multiplex PCR; TCRdb's table is partial and in-frame only. The top ten hold about 12% of the sample, which has tens of thousands of clones, more than 70% seen once. Sequences were obtained from PBMCs. All receptors derive from a woman in her thirties or forties in good health and CMV-seropositive.

The V and J genes are TRBV6-5 and TRBJ1-1, with TRBD1 as a possible D gene (5 bases). The CDR3 has 12 residues. Trimming took off 8 bases at V and 4 bases at J, with 11 bases between the two ends. Germline V gives CDR1 MNHEY, CDR2 SVGAGI. This CDR3 is CASWRGITEAFF. CDR3 sequence (DNA): TGTGCCAGCTGGAGGGGTATCACTGAAGCTTTCTTT.

This clone was detected only a few times. This sequence joins TRBV6-5 and TRBJ1-2; D is possibly TRBD1 (5 bases). Trimming stripped 2 bases from V and 8 bases from J, with 12 bases between. The CDR3 has 13 amino acids. Germline-derived CDR1 and CDR2 are MNHEY and SVGAGI. CDR3 bases: TGTGCCAGCAGTTACCCCGGACATCCCGGCTACACCTTC. Its translation: CASSYPGHPGYTF.

The sample holds a few counts of this clone. This chain connects TRBV5-1 to TRBJ2-7; D is uncertain. Germline V gene lookup returns CDR1 SGHRS and CDR2 YFSETQ. V gave up 4 bases and J gave up 3 bases, with 11 bases separating them. This CDR3 is built from 13 residues. This CDR3 is CASSLVENYEQYF. The CDR3 region has the DNA TGCGCCAGCAGCCTGGTTGAGAACTACGAGCAGTACTTC.

The chain has TRBV29-1 and TRBJ2-3; 9 positions agree with TRBD1. After removal of 4 bases from V and 4 bases from J, the junction contained 3 bases not matched to a gene. The CDR3 has 13 residues. Germline assignment: CDR1 SQVTM and CDR2 ANQGSEA. CDR3: CSVAGQGPDTQYF. The CDR3, as DNA: TGCAGCGTTGCAGGACAGGGGCCAGATACGCAGTATTTT.

The V call is TRBV5-1, the J call TRBJ1-2; D is unresolved. This CDR3 has 16 residues. Trimming took off 0 bases at V and 0 bases at J, with 12 bases between the two ends. Germline lookup yields CDR1 SGHRS and CDR2 YFSETQ. In DNA, the CDR3 is TGCGCCAGCAGCTTGGCCTTGGGCCGAGCTAACTATGGCTACACCTTC. This codes for CASSLALGRANYGYTF.

This chain uses TRBV9 with TRBJ2-3; 10 bases are a match to TRBD2. This CDR3 contains 17 residues. After removal of 3 bases from V and 2 bases from J, the junction contained 9 bases not matched to a gene. In germline, CDR1 is SGDLS, CDR2 YYNGEE. The DNA of the CDR3 is TGTGCCAGCAGCGCGGGAACTAGCGGGATCTACACAGATACGCAGTATTTT. Translated: CASSAGTSGIYTDTQYF.

The CDR3 region has the DNA TGTGCCAGCAGTCCCACTCCGGGGAGGGGCACAGATACGCAGTATTTT. Residues: CASSPTPGRGTDTQYF. The rearrangement links TRBV6-6 to TRBJ2-3, with 7 nucleotides matching TRBD2. Losses at the gene ends were 5 bases for V and 1 base for J; bases not matched to a gene: 9. The V gene's germline CDR1 is MNHNY and CDR2 SVGAGI (reference sequence). The CDR3 is 16 residues long.

This chain connects TRBV5-1 to TRBJ1-5; D remains unclear. This CDR3 spans 13 amino acids. The germline CDR1 and CDR2 sequences are SGHRS and YFSETQ. V lost 4 bases and J 5 bases, leaving 10 bases between the germline ends. In DNA form, the CDR3 reads TGCGCCAGCAGCCTTGGTACGGATCAGCCCCAGCATTTT. Translated, it gives CASSLGTDQPQHF. Complete variable domain (other parts from reference TRBV5-1 and TRBJ1-5): KAGVTQTPRYLIKTRGQQVTLSCSPISGHRSVSWYQQTPGQGLQFLFEYFSETQRNKGNFPGRFSGRQFSNSRSEMNVSTLELGDSALYLCASSLGTDQPQHFGDGTRLSIL.

This clone was found a few times. This sequence joins TRBV19 and TRBJ2-7; D possibly corresponds to TRBD1 (6 bases). CDR1 is LNHDA and CDR2 is SQIVND in the germline V gene (reference sequence). The CDR3 extends over 16 amino acids. V was trimmed by 4 bases and J by 3 bases, leaving 19 bases between them. The CDR3 DNA reads TGTGCCAGTAGTAAATTCCCCCGGACAGACCTCTACGAGCAGTACTTC. Amino acids: CASSKFPRTDLYEQYF.

The V call is TRBV6-1, the J call TRBJ1-5, with 8 positions matching TRBD1. Germline loops: CDR1 MNHNS, CDR2 SASEGT. J lost 5 bases, V lost 5 bases, and 8 bases had no gene match. The CDR3 totals 15 residues. The CDR3: CASSLGQGRDQPQHF. The CDR3 DNA reads as TGTGCCAGCAGTCTCGGACAGGGAAGAGATCAGCCCCAGCATTTT.

This clone was seen more than once but under ten times. The chain recombines TRBV6-5 with TRBJ1-3, with 7 bases identical to TRBD1. The trim removed 5 bases at V and 3 bases at J, leaving 7 bases unmatched. CDR3 length equals 15 residues. Per germline, CDR1 MNHEY and CDR2 SVGAGI. The CDR3 DNA follows: TGTGCCAGCAGTCCAATACAGGGGAGTGGAAACACCATATATTTT. Encoded protein: CASSPIQGSGNTIYF.

V and J are TRBV2 and TRBJ1-6, with D unclear. Trimming took 5 bases from V and 10 from J, leaving 15 bases between them. The CDR3 is made up of 14 amino acids. Looked up from germline, CDR1 is SNHLY and CDR2 is FYNNEI. The CDR3 reads CASSFSVEGSPLHF. In nucleotides, the CDR3 is TGTGCCAGCAGTTTCAGTGTAGAGGGATCACCCCTCCACTTT.

The chain joins TRBV6-1 to TRBJ2-7; 9 bases are shared with TRBD2. Germline V gene data show CDR1 as MNHNS and CDR2 as SASEGT. This CDR3 comprises 15 residues. Germline trimming cut 5 bases from V and 2 bases from J; bases unmatched to any gene: 7. CDR3 DNA: TGTGCCAGCAGTCCATGGGGCGGGGGGGCCTACGAGCAGTACTTC. This gives the protein CASSPWGGGAYEQYF.

V is TRBV15 and J is TRBJ2-5; 7 bases match TRBD2. The V and J ends lost 0 bases and 2 bases, in that order; junction bases with no gene match: 3. Germline V CDR1 and CDR2: LNHNV, YYDKDF (reference sequence). The CDR3 runs 15 residues. This CDR3 reads CATSRDGTTQETQYF. For the CDR3, the DNA is TGTGCCACCAGCAGAGACGGGACTACGCAAGAGACCCAGTACTTC.

This chain joins TRBV5-4 and TRBJ2-7; TRBD1 is a possible D gene (6 bases). The CDR3 covers 14 residues. Looked up from germline, CDR1 is SGHNT and CDR2 is YYREEE (reference sequence). Trimming removed 0 bases from V and 0 bases from J, with 7 bases in between. The CDR3 region has the DNA TGTGCCAGCAGCTTGGGGGACAACTCCTACGAGCAGTACTTC. Translating gives CASSLGDNSYEQYF.

V usage is TRBV7-9 and J usage is TRBJ1-2, with 7 bases fitting TRBD1. V was clipped by 5 bases and J by 3 bases; unmatched bases: 12. This CDR3 has 16 residues. From germline, CDR1 is SEHNR and CDR2 FQNEAQ (reference sequence). The CDR3 is CASSRGTGVGHYGYTF. DNA of the CDR3: TGTGCCAGCAGCCGAGGTACAGGGGTGGGGCACTATGGCTACACCTTC.

This clone came up once. This sequence joins TRBV7-2 and TRBJ2-7; 7 bases line up with TRBD1. CDR1 and CDR2 from the germline V gene are SGHTA and FQGNSA. Germline trimming cut 2 bases from V and 0 bases from J; bases unmatched to any gene: 7. This CDR3 spans 16 amino acids. The CDR3 spells CASSLSQGTASYEQYF. Written as DNA, the CDR3 is TGTGCCAGCAGCTTAAGCCAAGGGACAGCCTCCTACGAGCAGTACTTC.

The chain has TRBV9 and TRBJ2-5, with TRBD2 as a possible D gene (6 bases). Trimming left V 4 bases short and J 5 bases short, with 15 bases between. CDR1 is SGDLS and CDR2 is YYNGEE in the germline V gene. The CDR3 totals 14 residues. The CDR3 reads CASSPRGIGETQYF. CDR3 bases: TGTGCCAGCAGCCCACGGGGGATTGGGGAGACCCAGTACTTC.

This rearrangement joins TRBV29-1 to TRBJ1-1, with 7 bases matching TRBD1. This CDR3 is 13 amino acids long. The V segment lost 5 bases and the J segment 3 bases; nucleotides outside the gene matches: 6. The germline V gene has CDR1 SQVTM and CDR2 ANQGSEA. CDR3: CSVRGTADTEAFF. In DNA, the CDR3 is TGCAGCGTTCGCGGGACAGCAGACACTGAAGCTTTCTTT.

The gene calls are TRBV11-2 and TRBJ2-2; 9 bases match TRBD2. Trimming cost V 8 bases and J 4 bases; bases outside gene matches: 5. The CDR3 covers 14 residues. Germline V gene data show CDR1 as SGHAT and CDR2 as FQNNGV. CDR3 sequence: CASRAGGRTGELFF. For the CDR3, the DNA is TGTGCCAGCCGAGCGGGGGGCCGCACCGGGGAGCTGTTTTTT.

The chain carries TRBV5-1 and TRBJ2-3; 10 nucleotides agree with TRBD2. The germline gives CDR1 SGHRS, CDR2 YFSETQ. The CDR3 has 15 amino acids. V was clipped by 4 bases and J by 1 base; unmatched bases: 3. The CDR3 protein is CASSPGLAGTDTQYF. DNA for the CDR3: TGCGCCAGCAGCCCCGGACTAGCGGGCACAGATACGCAGTATTTT.

The rearrangement links TRBV4-2 to TRBJ1-5; D is possibly TRBD1 (6 bases). Between the trimmed V and J ends, which lost 0 bases and 2 bases, there was a span of 11 bases. The germline V gene has CDR1 LGHNA and CDR2 YNFKEQ. The CDR3 loop spans 16 amino acids. CDR3 in amino acids: CASSQDKGEGNQPQHF. The CDR3 coding sequence is TGTGCCAGCAGCCAAGATAAGGGGGAAGGCAATCAGCCCCAGCATTTT.

V gene TRBV5-1 combines with J gene TRBJ2-7; D ambiguous. The V and J ends lost 4 bases and 2 bases respectively, with 13 bases between them. This CDR3 spans 14 amino acids. CDR1 and CDR2 from the germline V gene are SGHRS and YFSETQ. The CDR3 nucleotides read TGCGCCAGCAGCGAAACATCTTCTCCCTACGAGCAGTACTTC. Translation: CASSETSSPYEQYF.

The chain combines TRBV5-8 with TRBJ2-7; no clear D gene. V dropped 0 bases and J dropped 2 bases, with 12 bases sitting between them. CDR1 and CDR2 from the germline V gene are SGHTS and YDEGEE. The CDR3 loop spans 15 amino acids. The CDR3 DNA reads as TGTGCCAGCAGCTTGGAGTGGTCTAGTCCCTACGAGCAGTACTTC. Its translation: CASSLEWSSPYEQYF.

The chain is built from TRBV18 and TRBJ2-2, with D possibly matching TRBD2 (5 bases). The V and J ends lost 2 bases and 2 bases respectively, with 12 bases between them. This CDR3 spans 16 amino acids. Germline V lookup: CDR1 KGHSH, CDR2 LQKENI. In DNA, the CDR3 is TGTGCCAGCTCACCAGAGGGAGAGTACAACACCGGGGAGCTGTTTTTT. Translated: CASSPEGEYNTGELFF.

This clone was recorded only once. The rearrangement joins TRBV6-6 to TRBJ2-5, with TRBD1 matching over 7 bases. CDR1 is MNHNY, CDR2 SVGAGI, per germline (reference sequence). The V segment lost 0 bases and the J segment 5 bases; nucleotides outside the gene matches: 3. This CDR3 has 14 residues. CDR3 bases: TGTGCCAGCAGTTACTCAGGGGGCCGGGAGACCCAGTACTTC. Amino acid sequence: CASSYSGGRETQYF.

This clone came up a few times. The V and J genes are TRBV10-3 and TRBJ1-1; a weak D match, TRBD1 (5 bases). The CDR3 totals 13 residues. Trimming took off 6 bases at V and 5 bases at J, with 13 bases between the two ends. CDR1 ENHRY and CDR2 SYGVKD come from the germline V gene. In nucleotides, the CDR3 is TGTGCCATCAGGGCTGGGGGGAGGACTGAAGCTTTCTTT. Translation gives CAIRAGGRTEAFF.